The source of this T cell receptor (beta chain) is a study of blood T cell repertoires in COVID-19. As for the study in general: Acute and convalescent COVID-19 samples came from the United States, Italy and Spain. Nucleic acid was either cDNA or gDNA, and it came from T cells, B-cell-depleted T cells, or PBMCs.

Per the original data handling: Quantification of nucleated cells was approximated via reference gene primer amplification. Sequencing was performed with immunoSEQ multiplex PCR; in TCRdb, only in-frame clones are kept and a portion is missing. V, J and clone size reflect that table, while D and trimming were determined from the DNA. The sample yields fewer than 400,000 clones, 85% seen once. Sequenced: peripheral blood. The sequence was obtained from a woman aged 18-29 years with acute or convalescent COVID-19.

CDR3 in amino acids: CSVATGLHLNNEQFF. The DNA for the CDR3 is TGCAGCGTCGCCACGGGACTCCACCTCAACAATGAGCAGTTCTTC. This sequence joins TRBV29-1 and TRBJ2-1; the D gene is possibly TRBD2 (6 bases). This CDR3 spans 15 amino acids. Deletions cut 6 bases from V and 5 bases from J, with 20 bases between. Germline CDR1 is SQVTM and CDR2 is ANQGSEA.